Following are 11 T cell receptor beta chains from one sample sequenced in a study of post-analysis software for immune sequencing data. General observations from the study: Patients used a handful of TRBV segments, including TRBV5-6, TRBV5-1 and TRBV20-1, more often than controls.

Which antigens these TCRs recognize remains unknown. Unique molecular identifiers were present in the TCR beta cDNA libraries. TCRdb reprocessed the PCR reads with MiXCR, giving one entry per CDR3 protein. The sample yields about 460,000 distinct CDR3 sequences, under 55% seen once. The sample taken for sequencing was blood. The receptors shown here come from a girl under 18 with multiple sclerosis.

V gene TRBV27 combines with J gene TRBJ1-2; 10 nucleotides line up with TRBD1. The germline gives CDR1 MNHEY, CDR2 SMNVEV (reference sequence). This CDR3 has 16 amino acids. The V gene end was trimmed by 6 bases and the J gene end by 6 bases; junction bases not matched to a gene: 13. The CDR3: CASRGGTGQGRDGYTF. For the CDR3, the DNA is TGTGCCAGCAGGGGAGGAACGGGACAGGGGAGGGATGGCTACACCTTC.

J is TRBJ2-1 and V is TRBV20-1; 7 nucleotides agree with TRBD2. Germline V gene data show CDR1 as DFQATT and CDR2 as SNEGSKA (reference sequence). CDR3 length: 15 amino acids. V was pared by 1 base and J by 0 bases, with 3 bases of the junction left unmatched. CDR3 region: CSARAAGRSYNEQFF. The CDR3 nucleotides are TGCAGTGCTAGAGCAGCGGGGCGCTCCTACAATGAGCAGTTCTTC.

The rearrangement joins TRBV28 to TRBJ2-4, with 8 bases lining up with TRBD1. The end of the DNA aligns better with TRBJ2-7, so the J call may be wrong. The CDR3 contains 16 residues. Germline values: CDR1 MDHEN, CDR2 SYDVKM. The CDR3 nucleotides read TGTGCCAGCAGTTTGGCAGGGGGCGGTTACGGGTACGAGCAGTACTTC. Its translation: CASSLAGGGYGYEQYF.

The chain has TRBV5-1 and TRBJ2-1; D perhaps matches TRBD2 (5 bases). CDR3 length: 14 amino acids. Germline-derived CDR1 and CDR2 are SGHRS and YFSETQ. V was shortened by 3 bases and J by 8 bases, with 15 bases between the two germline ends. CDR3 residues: CASSSSWVGDEQFF. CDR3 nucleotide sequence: TGCGCCAGCAGCTCCAGCTGGGTCGGGGATGAGCAGTTCTTC.

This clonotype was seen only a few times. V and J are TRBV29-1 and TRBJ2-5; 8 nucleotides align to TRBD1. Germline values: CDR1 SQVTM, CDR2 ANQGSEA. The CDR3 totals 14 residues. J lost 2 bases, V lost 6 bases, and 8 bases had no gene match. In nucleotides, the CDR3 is TGCAGCGTAAGAACCGGACAGGGACAAGAGACCCAGTACTTC. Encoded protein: CSVRTGQGQETQYF.

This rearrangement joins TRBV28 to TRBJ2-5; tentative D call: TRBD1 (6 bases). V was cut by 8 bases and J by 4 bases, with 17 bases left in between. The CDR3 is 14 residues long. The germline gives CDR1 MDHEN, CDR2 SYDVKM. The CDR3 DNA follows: TGTGCCAGCGACCGCAGGGGTGGGGGAGAGACCCAGTACTTC. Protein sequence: CASDRRGGGETQYF.

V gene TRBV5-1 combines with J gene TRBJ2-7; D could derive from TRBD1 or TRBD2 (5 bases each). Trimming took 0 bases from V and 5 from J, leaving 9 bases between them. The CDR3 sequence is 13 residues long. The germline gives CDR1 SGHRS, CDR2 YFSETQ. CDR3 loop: CASSLARGHEQYF. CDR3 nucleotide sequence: TGCGCCAGCAGCTTGGCACGGGGACACGAGCAGTACTTC.

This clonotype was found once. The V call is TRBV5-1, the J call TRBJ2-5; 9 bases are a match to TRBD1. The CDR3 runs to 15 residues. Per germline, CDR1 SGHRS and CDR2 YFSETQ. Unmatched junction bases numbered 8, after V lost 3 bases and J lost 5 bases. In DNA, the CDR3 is TGCGCCAGCAGCTGGGGGACAGGGCGGGGCGAGACCCAGTACTTC. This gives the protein CASSWGTGRGETQYF.

Here the CDR3 DNA reads TGTGCCAGCAGTCGGGACAGGGTGAACACTGAAGCTTTCTTT. Translation: CASSRDRVNTEAFF. The rearrangement uses TRBV28 and TRBJ1-1; TRBD1 agrees at 9 bases. With 5 bases clipped from V and 0 bases from J, the junction kept 1 base outside the gene matches. Germline V gene data show CDR1 as MDHEN and CDR2 as SYDVKM. The CDR3 is 14 amino acids.

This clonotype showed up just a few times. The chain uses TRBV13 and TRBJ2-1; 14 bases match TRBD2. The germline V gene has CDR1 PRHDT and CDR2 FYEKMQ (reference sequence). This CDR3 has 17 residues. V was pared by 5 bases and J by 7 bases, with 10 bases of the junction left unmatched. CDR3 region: CASSVLGGLAGVNEQFF. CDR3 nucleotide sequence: TGTGCCAGCAGCGTCTTAGGGGGACTAGCGGGAGTTAATGAGCAGTTCTTC.

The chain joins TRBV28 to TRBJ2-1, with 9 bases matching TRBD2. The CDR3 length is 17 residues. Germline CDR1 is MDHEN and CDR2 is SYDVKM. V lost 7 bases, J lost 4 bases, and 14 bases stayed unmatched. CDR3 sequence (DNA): TGTGCCAGCAAGGTGACTGGCGGGAGGGCCCGGTACAATGAGCAGTTCTTC. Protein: CASKVTGGRARYNEQFF.